Below, 8 T cell receptor beta chains from the same sample are listed, as sequenced in a study of blood T cell repertoires in COVID-19 (TCRdb year 2020). The protocol used for the library was the immunoSEQ multiplex PCR assay. TCRdb stores this immuneACCESS table with in-frame sequences only. Part of the clones is absent; in the studies checked, under half of the shortfall reflects unresolved V genes, and no reason is known for the rest. The sample table holds about 300,000 clones, of which approximately 90% were seen once. The ten top clones hold over 3.5% of the sample. The sample taken for sequencing was PBMCs or T cells enriched from blood (not recorded which). The receptors come from a man aged 30 to 39 who had recovered from COVID-19.

The chain has TRBV12-3 or TRBV12-4 and TRBJ2-4; D perhaps matches TRBD1 (6 bases). The V end lost 4 bases, the J end lost 9 bases, and 10 bases lay between the germline ends. The CDR3 spans 12 residues. The CDR3 nucleotides are TGTGCCAGCAGTTCACAGGGACGCATTCAGTACTTC. Translated, it gives CASSSQGRIQYF.

The V gene is TRBV27, the J gene TRBJ2-2, with 12 bases lining up with TRBD2. CDR1 is MNHEY, CDR2 SMNVEV, per germline (reference sequence). The V segment lost 5 bases and the J segment 8 bases; nucleotides outside the gene matches: 6. The CDR3 length is 15 residues. The CDR3 region is CASSPWTSGNGELFF. The CDR3 DNA reads TGTGCCAGCAGTCCCTGGACTAGCGGGAATGGGGAGCTGTTTTTT.

The chain employs TRBV3-1 (or the pseudogene TRBV3-2) and TRBJ2-4; D might be TRBD1 (6 bases). Trimming took 0 bases from V and 1 from J, leaving 10 bases between them. This CDR3 contains 16 residues. Germline CDR1 LGHDT, CDR2 YNNKEL (reference sequence). In nucleotides, the CDR3 is TGTGCCAGCAGCCAAGATACTAGGGGGGCCAAAAACATTCAGTACTTC. Amino acid sequence: CASSQDTRGAKNIQYF.

The sample holds a few counts of this clone. This chain uses TRBV20-1 with TRBJ1-2; possible D gene TRBD1, 5 bases. Germline assignment: CDR1 DFQATT and CDR2 SNEGSKA (reference sequence). Trimming left V 8 bases short and J 7 bases short, with 14 bases between. The CDR3 totals 11 residues. The CDR3 sequence is CSLVGASGYTF. The CDR3 DNA reads as TGCAGTCTTGTAGGGGCGTCTGGCTACACCTTC.

The chain recombines TRBV7-9 with TRBJ1-2; 11 bases are a match to TRBD1. The CDR3 length is 15 residues. Losses at the gene ends were 5 bases for V and 5 bases for J; bases not matched to a gene: 7. Germline V gene data show CDR1 as SEHNR and CDR2 as FQNEAQ (reference sequence). The CDR3 region is CASSVRTGGKYGYTF. Written as DNA, the CDR3 is TGTGCCAGCAGCGTCCGGACAGGGGGCAAATATGGCTACACCTTC.

This clone was detected only once. The J gene is TRBJ1-2, the V gene TRBV2, with D possibly TRBD1 on 5 matching bases. The CDR3 contains 12 residues. CDR1 SNHLY and CDR2 FYNNEI come from the germline V gene. V was cut by 10 bases and J by 3 bases, with 12 bases left in between. CDR3 nucleotides: TGTGCCAAGACGACAGCCCACTATGGCTACACCTTC. Its translation: CAKTTAHYGYTF.

The chain recombines TRBV5-1 with TRBJ2-2; 7 bases are shared with TRBD2. Germline V gives CDR1 SGHRS, CDR2 YFSETQ. Germline trimming cut 9 bases from V and 1 base from J; bases unmatched to any gene: 6. CDR3 length: 14 residues. CDR3 protein: CATREAGNTGELFF. CDR3 in DNA: TGCGCCACCCGGGAGGCAGGGAACACCGGGGAGCTGTTTTTT.

CDR3 in DNA: TGTGCCTTCAGACAGAATGATGAAGCTTTCTTT. Protein sequence: CAFRQNDEAFF. V usage is TRBV30 and J usage is TRBJ1-1, with D possibly being TRBD1 (5 bases). CDR3 length: 11 residues. V was shortened by 7 bases and J by 7 bases, with 13 bases between the two germline ends. The germline V gene encodes CDR1 GTSNPN and CDR2 SVGIG (reference sequence). The complete variable domain, with remaining parts taken from reference TRBV30 and TRBJ1-1, reads SQTIHQWPATLVQPVGSPLSLECTVEGTSNPNLYWYRQAAGRGLQLLFYSVGIGQISSEVPQNLSASRPQDRQFILSSKKLLLSDSGFYLCAFRQNDEAFFGQGTRLTVV.